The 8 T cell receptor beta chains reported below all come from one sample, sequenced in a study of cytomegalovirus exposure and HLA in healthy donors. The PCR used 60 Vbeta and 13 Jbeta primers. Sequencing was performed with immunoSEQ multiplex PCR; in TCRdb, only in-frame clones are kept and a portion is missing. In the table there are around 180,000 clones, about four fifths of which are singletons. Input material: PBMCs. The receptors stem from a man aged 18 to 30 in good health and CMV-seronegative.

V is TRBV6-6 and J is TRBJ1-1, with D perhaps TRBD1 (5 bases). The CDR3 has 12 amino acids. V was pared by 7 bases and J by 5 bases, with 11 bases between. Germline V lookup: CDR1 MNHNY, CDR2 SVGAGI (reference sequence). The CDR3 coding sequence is TGTGCCAGCAAAGGGGCAGTTACTGAAGCTTTCTTT. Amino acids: CASKGAVTEAFF.

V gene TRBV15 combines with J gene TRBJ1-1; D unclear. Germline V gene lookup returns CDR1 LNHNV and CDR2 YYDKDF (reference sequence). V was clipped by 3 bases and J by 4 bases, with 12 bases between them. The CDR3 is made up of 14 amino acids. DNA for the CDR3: TGTGCCACCAGCAGCGGACTTCTGGGCACTGAAGCTTTCTTT. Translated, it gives CATSSGLLGTEAFF.

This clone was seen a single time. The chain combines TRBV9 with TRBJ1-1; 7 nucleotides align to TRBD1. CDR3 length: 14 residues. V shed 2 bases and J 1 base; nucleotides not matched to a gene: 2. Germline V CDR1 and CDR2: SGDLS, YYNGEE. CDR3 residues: CASSVTGSNTEAFF. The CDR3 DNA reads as TGTGCCAGCAGCGTGACAGGGTCGAACACTGAAGCTTTCTTT.

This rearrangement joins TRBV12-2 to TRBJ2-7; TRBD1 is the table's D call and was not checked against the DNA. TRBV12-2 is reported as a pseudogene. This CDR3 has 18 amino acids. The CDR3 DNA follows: TGTGCAAGTCGTTACCAAACGATGAGGGGGCGCATCAGCGACGAGCAGTACTTC. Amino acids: CASRYQTMRGRISDEQYF.

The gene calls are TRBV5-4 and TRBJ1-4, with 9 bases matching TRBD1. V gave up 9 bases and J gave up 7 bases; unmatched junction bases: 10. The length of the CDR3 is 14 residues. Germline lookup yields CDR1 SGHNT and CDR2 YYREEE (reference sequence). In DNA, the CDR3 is TGTGCCACCAGTCGGGACAGGGATGTTGAAAAACTGTTTTTT. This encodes CATSRDRDVEKLFF.

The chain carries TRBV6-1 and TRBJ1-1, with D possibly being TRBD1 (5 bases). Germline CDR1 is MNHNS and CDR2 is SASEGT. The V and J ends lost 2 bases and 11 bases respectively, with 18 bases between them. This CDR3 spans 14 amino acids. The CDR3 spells CASSERTQGGRAFF. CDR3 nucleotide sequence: TGTGCCAGCAGTGAACGGACCCAGGGTGGGCGGGCTTTCTTT.

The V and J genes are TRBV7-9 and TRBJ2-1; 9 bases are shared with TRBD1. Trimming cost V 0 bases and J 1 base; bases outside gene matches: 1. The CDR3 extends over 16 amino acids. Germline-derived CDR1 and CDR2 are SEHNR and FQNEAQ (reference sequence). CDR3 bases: TGTGCCAGCAGCTTAGCGACAGGGGGGTCCTACAATGAGCAGTTCTTC. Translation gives CASSLATGGSYNEQFF. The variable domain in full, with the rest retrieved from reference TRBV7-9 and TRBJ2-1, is DTGVSQNPRHKITKRGQNVTFRCDPISEHNRLYWYRQTLGQGPEFLTYFQNEAQLEKSRLLSDRFSAERPKGSFSTLEIQRTEQGDSAMYLCASSLATGGSYNEQFFGPGTRLTVL.

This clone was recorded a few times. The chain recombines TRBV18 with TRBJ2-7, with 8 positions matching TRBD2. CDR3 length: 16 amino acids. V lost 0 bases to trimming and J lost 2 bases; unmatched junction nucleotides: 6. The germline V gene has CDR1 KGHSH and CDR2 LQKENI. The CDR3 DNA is TGTGCCAGCTCACCACCGGCATCCGGGAGGGCCTACGAGCAGTACTTC. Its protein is CASSPPASGRAYEQYF.